Listed below are T cell receptor beta chains from one sample, sequenced in a study of shared clonotypes between healthy human individuals. The repertoire was sequenced with immunoSEQ multiplex PCR; TCRdb's copy has only in-frame clones and lacks some. The table has some 2,000,000 clones, 90% to 95% seen once. Source material: naive CD4+ T cells sorted from blood. These receptor sequences come from a man aged 18 to 30 in good health. The CDR3 runs from the conserved cysteine through the conserved F or W. A D gene is named only where the DNA matches it firmly. The size of a clone is reported for some rows only, either as once, few or many, or as a class for expanded clones.

size: many; D: TRBD1; V: TRBV7-2; J: TRBJ1-2; CDR3: CASSPGQGNPLYGYTF; DNA: TGTGCCAGCAGCCCCGGACAGGGTAACCCTCTTTATGGCTACACCTTC
size: .; D: .; V: TRBV28; J: TRBJ2-7; CDR3: CASSSVDTTLTYEQYF; DNA: TGTGCCAGCAGTTCTGTGGACACCACACTTACCTACGAGCAGTACTTC
size: once; D: .; V: TRBV6-6; J: TRBJ2-1; CDR3: CASIRGWYNEQFF; DNA: TGTGCCAGCATCAGGGGTTGGTACAATGAGCAGTTCTTC
size: .; D: .; V: TRBV7-2; J: TRBJ2-3; CDR3: CASSRTGGYTDTQYF; DNA: TGTGCCAGCAGCAGGACGGGGGGCTACACAGATACGCAGTATTTT
size: .; D: .; V: TRBV7-9; J: TRBJ2-7; CDR3: CASSHSYYEQYF; DNA: TGTGCCAGCAGTCACAGCTACTACGAGCAGTACTTC
size: .; D: TRBD2; V: TRBV18; J: TRBJ2-7; CDR3: CASSPQREGGYEQYF; DNA: TGTGCCAGCTCACCCCAGCGGGAGGGGGGTTACGAGCAGTACTTC
size: .; D: .; V: TRBV30; J: TRBJ1-2; CDR3: CAWSTMNHYGYTF; DNA: TGTGCCTGGAGTACGATGAATCACTATGGCTACACCTTC
size: once; D: .; V: TRBV18; J: TRBJ1-1; CDR3: CASSPLTNTEAFF; DNA: TGTGCCAGCTCACCACTGACGAACACTGAAGCTTTCTTT
size: .; D: .; V: TRBV7-3; J: TRBJ2-5; CDR3: CASSLLGSETQYF; DNA: TGTGCCAGCAGCTTACTGGGGAGCGAGACCCAGTACTTC
size: once; D: .; V: TRBV6-5; J: TRBJ2-7; CDR3: CASSYSRVAGSYEQYF; DNA: TGTGCCAGCAGTTACTCGAGGGTCGCGGGTTCCTACGAGCAGTACTTC
size: .; D: TRBD1; V: TRBV9; J: TRBJ2-7; CDR3: CASSPLLNIRQGDEQYF; DNA: TGTGCCAGCAGCCCCCTCCTCAACATCAGACAGGGGGACGAGCAGTACTTC
size: .; D: .; V: TRBV5-1; J: TRBJ2-7; CDR3: CASSLNKGSYEQYF; DNA: TGCGCCAGCAGCTTGAATAAAGGGTCCTACGAGCAGTACTTC
size: .; D: TRBD2; V: TRBV7-7; J: TRBJ2-7; CDR3: CASSPRLAAPYEQYF; DNA: TGTGCTAGCAGCCCCCGACTAGCGGCACCCTACGAGCAGTACTTC
size: once; D: .; V: TRBV28; J: TRBJ2-7; CDR3: CATHAVQGFSYEQYF; DNA: TGTGCCACCCACGCCGTACAGGGATTTTCCTACGAGCAGTACTTC
size: .; D: .; V: TRBV18; J: TRBJ2-3; CDR3: CASSPIPITDTQYF; DNA: TGTGCCAGCTCTCCTATTCCTATCACAGATACGCAGTATTTT
size: .; D: .; V: TRBV6-6; J: TRBJ2-7; CDR3: CASSYSIYEQYF; DNA: TGTGCCAGCAGTTACTCGATTTACGAGCAGTACTTC
size: .; D: .; V: TRBV14; J: TRBJ1-6; CDR3: CASSQVSQGSSPLHF; DNA: TGTGCCAGCAGCCAAGTTAGTCAAGGGAGTTCACCCCTCCACTTT
size: .; D: .; V: TRBV14; J: TRBJ2-3; CDR3: CASSRGIPDTQYF; DNA: TGTGCCAGCAGCCGAGGAATCCCAGATACGCAGTATTTT
size: .; D: .; V: TRBV10-3; J: TRBJ2-1; CDR3: CAISDGIANNEQFF; DNA: TGTGCCATCAGTGATGGTATCGCGAACAATGAGCAGTTCTTC
size: .; D: TRBD1; V: TRBV9; J: TRBJ2-3; CDR3: CASSVEGGALTDTQYF; DNA: TGTGCCAGCAGCGTAGAAGGGGGCGCGTTGACAGATACGCAGTATTTT
size: .; D: TRBD1; V: TRBV4-1; J: TRBJ1-2; CDR3: CASSQQGQASYGYTF; DNA: TGCGCCAGCAGCCAACAAGGACAGGCCTCTTATGGCTACACCTTC
size: .; D: TRBD2; V: TRBV9; J: TRBJ2-1; CDR3: CASSPKGTTLNEQFF; DNA: TGTGCCAGCAGCCCAAAGGGGACTACACTCAATGAGCAGTTCTTC
size: .; D: .; V: TRBV19; J: TRBJ2-7; CDR3: CASSRTRDRPYEQYF; DNA: TGTGCCAGTAGTAGGACCAGGGACCGCCCCTACGAGCAGTACTTC
size: .; D: .; V: TRBV7-6; J: TRBJ2-7; CDR3: CASSKDGFPYEQYF; DNA: TGTGCCAGCAGTAAGGACGGATTTCCCTACGAGCAGTACTTC
size: .; D: .; V: TRBV27; J: TRBJ2-7; CDR3: CASSLYYEQYF; DNA: TGTGCCAGCAGTTTATACTACGAGCAGTACTTC
size: .; D: .; V: TRBV15; J: TRBJ2-7; CDR3: CATSPIGENSYEQYF; DNA: TGTGCCACCAGCCCTATCGGCGAAAACTCCTACGAGCAGTACTTC
size: .; D: .; V: TRBV5-1; J: TRBJ2-5; CDR3: CASSHGTYPETQYF; DNA: TGCGCCAGCAGCCACGGGACTTATCCGGAGACCCAGTACTTC
size: once; D: .; V: TRBV6-1; J: TRBJ2-6; CDR3: CASSATAFSGANVLTF; DNA: TGTGCCAGCAGTGCGACAGCGTTTTCTGGGGCCAACGTCCTGACTTTC
size: .; D: TRBD1; V: TRBV28; J: TRBJ2-7; CDR3: CASSNRDSPSQYF; DNA: TGTGCCAGCAGTAACCGGGACAGCCCCTCGCAGTACTTC
size: .; D: TRBD1; V: TRBV7-9; J: TRBJ1-5; CDR3: CASSLGGRQGVYNQPQHF; DNA: TGTGCCAGCAGCTTAGGAGGCCGACAGGGGGTATACAATCAGCCCCAGCATTTT
size: .; D: TRBD1; V: TRBV28; J: TRBJ1-4; CDR3: CASSPDRGREKLFF; DNA: TGTGCCAGCAGTCCAGACAGGGGGCGAGAAAAACTGTTTTTT
size: .; D: .; V: TRBV6-1; J: TRBJ2-1; CDR3: CASSEGYNEQFF; DNA: TGTGCCAGCAGTGAAGGATACAATGAGCAGTTCTTC